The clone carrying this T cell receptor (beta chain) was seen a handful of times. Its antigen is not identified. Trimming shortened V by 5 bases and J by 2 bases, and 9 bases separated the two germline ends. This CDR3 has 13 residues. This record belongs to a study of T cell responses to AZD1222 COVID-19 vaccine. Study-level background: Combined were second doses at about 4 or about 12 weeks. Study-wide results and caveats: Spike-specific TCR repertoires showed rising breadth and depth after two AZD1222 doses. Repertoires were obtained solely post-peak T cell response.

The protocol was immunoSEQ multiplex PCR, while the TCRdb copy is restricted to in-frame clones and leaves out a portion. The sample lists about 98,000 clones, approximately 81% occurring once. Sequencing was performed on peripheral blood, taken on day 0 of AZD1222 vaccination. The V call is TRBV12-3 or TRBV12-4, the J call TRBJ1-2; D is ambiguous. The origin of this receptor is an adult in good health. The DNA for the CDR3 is TGTGCCAGCAGTGTAGACGGAAACTATGGCTACACCTTC. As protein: CASSVDGNYGYTF.